The rows below give T cell receptor beta chains drawn from one sample of a study of T-cell memory formation after mild COVID-19. TCRdb reprocessed the 5' RACE reads via MiXCR and lists one record per CDR3 protein. This sample has 400,000 or so distinct CDR3 sequences, with around 20% found just once. Sequenced material: PBMCs or a T cell subset sorted from them (not recorded which). The receptors shown here come from an adult woman who had mild COVID-19 (a few samples of this study predate the infection). Cell type and time point are not known. The CDR3 runs from the conserved cysteine through the conserved F or W. The order of the fields is D gene, clone size, V gene, CDR3 length, J gene, CDR3 DNA, CDR3 protein. The D gene is left open where the match is weak. Only part of the rows carry a size: once, few, many, or a class if the clone is expanded.

NA	few	TRBV20-1	18	TRBJ1-5	TGCAGTGCTAGAGATTCGGGACCGAAAACTTATAGCAATCAGCCCCAGCATTTT	CSARDSGPKTYSNQPQHF
TRBD2	NA	TRBV7-6	16	TRBJ2-1	TGTGCCAGCAGCCTCTCTAGCGGGGGGGCGTACAATGAGCAGTTCTTC	CASSLSSGGAYNEQFF
TRBD1	NA	TRBV7-2	13	TRBJ1-4	TGTGCCAGCAGCGACCGACAGGGATTGAGACTGTTTTTT	CASSDRQGLRLFF
NA	NA	TRBV6-2/TRBV6-3	15	TRBJ2-2	TGTGCCAGCAGGGAGGACATATCACTCACCGGGGAGCTGTTTTTT	CASREDISLTGELFF
TRBD1	NA	TRBV5-1	15	TRBJ2-3	TGCGCCAGCAGCTTGGGGGACAGGGTCGCAGATACGCAGTATTTT	CASSLGDRVADTQYF
TRBD2	NA	TRBV4-2	17	TRBJ2-1	TGTGCCAGCAGCCAAGATCGGGCTAGCGGGGGAGTGAGTGAGCAGTTCTTC	CASSQDRASGGVSEQFF
NA	NA	TRBV7-9	13	TRBJ2-1	TGTGCCAGCAGCTTATCGGGAGTCGATGAGCAGTTCTTC	CASSLSGVDEQFF
NA	NA	TRBV5-1	14	TRBJ1-2	TGCGCCAGCAGCTTGGCACTGGGGGATGGTGGCTACACCTTC	CASSLALGDGGYTF
TRBD2	NA	TRBV6-5	13	TRBJ2-5	TGTGCCAGCAGTTACTGGGGGGGGGAGACCCAGTACTTC	CASSYWGGETQYF
NA	many	TRBV9	17	TRBJ1-3	TGTGCCAGCAGCGTGGCGGGGTCCGATGTCTCTGGAAACACCATATATTTT	CASSVAGSDVSGNTIYF
NA	NA	TRBV15	13	TRBJ1-1	TGTTCCACCAGCAGAGATTGGAGGACTGAAGCTTTCTTT	CSTSRDWRTEAFF
TRBD1	NA	TRBV18	15	TRBJ1-4	TGTGCCAGCTCACCCTCGGGGACAGGGGACGAAAAACTGTTTTTT	CASSPSGTGDEKLFF
TRBD1	NA	TRBV5-5	16	TRBJ2-7	TGTGCCAGCAGCCCTTCCGGGACAGGGGGCTTCTACGAGCAGTACTTC	CASSPSGTGGFYEQYF
TRBD2	few	TRBV9	15	TRBJ2-1	TGTGCCAGCAGCGTTACTAGCGGGATAATGAATGAGCAGTTCTTC	CASSVTSGIMNEQFF
TRBD2	few	TRBV15	14	TRBJ2-2	TGTGCCACCCGCGGGGGGCTGGACACCGGGGAGCTGTTTTTT	CATRGGLDTGELFF
NA	NA	TRBV18	15	TRBJ1-3	TGTGCCAGCTCTTTCGCAGGGGACTCTGGAAACACCATATATTTT	CASSFAGDSGNTIYF
NA	few	TRBV4-2	16	TRBJ1-1	TGTGCCAGCAGCCAAGTTATCGGTGGACTTCGCACTGAAGCTTTCTTT	CASSQVIGGLRTEAFF
TRBD2	NA	TRBV7-9	16	TRBJ2-1	TGTGCCAGCATCCCCTTGACTAGCGCGGGGTACAATGAGCAGTTCTTC	CASIPLTSAGYNEQFF
NA	NA	TRBV29-1	15	TRBJ2-7	TGCAGCGCCAAAGGCACAGGACTGAGCTCCTACGAGCAGTACTTC	CSAKGTGLSSYEQYF
NA	few	TRBV15	15	TRBJ2-5	TGTGCCACCAGCCGGGACGGTCCAGGCCAAGAGACCCAGTACTTC	CATSRDGPGQETQYF
NA	few	TRBV6-5	15	TRBJ2-7	TGTGCCAGCAGTTACTCGACCCCAGGTCCCTACGAGCAGTACTTC	CASSYSTPGPYEQYF
TRBD2	NA	TRBV19	14	TRBJ2-5	TGTGCCAGTAGCCCTGGACTAGTGATGGAGACCCAGTACTTC	CASSPGLVMETQYF
NA	few	TRBV6-5	14	TRBJ2-7	TGTGCCAGCAGTTACGACAGGGAGGCGTACGAGCAGTACTTC	CASSYDREAYEQYF
NA	few	TRBV24-1	15	TRBJ2-4	TGTGCCACCAGTGACGGTCCACAAGCCAAAAACATTCAGTACTTC	CATSDGPQAKNIQYF
NA	NA	TRBV2	15	TRBJ1-6	TGTGCCAGCAGTGAAGGGGGACTCTATAATTCACCCCTCCACTTT	CASSEGGLYNSPLHF
NA	NA	TRBV12-3/TRBV12-4	12	TRBJ2-1	TGTGCCAGCACTAATTTGCGGGATGAGCAGTTCTTC	CASTNLRDEQFF
NA	NA	TRBV20-1	15	TRBJ1-6	TGCAGTGCTAGAGACGGCGGGGCGGGCAATTCACCCCTCCACTTT	CSARDGGAGNSPLHF
NA	few	TRBV5-1	16	TRBJ1-2	TGCGCCAGCAATCTGGGGCCCTACAGGGATAGCTATGGCTACACCTTC	CASNLGPYRDSYGYTF
NA	NA	TRBV4-1	15	TRBJ1-5	TGCGCCAGCAGCCAAGATGGGGACGGGGTTCAGCCCCAGCATTTT	CASSQDGDGVQPQHF
NA	NA	TRBV20-1	15	TRBJ2-1	TGCAGTGCTACCAGGGGGGTCAGCTCCTACAATGAGCAGTTCTTC	CSATRGVSSYNEQFF
NA	NA	TRBV21-1	16	TRBJ2-3	TGTGCCAGCAGCAAAGTCGAAGGGGCAAGCACAGATACGCAGTATTTT	CASSKVEGASTDTQYF
TRBD2	few	TRBV25-1	17	TRBJ2-2	TGTGCCAGCAGAAACTCACTAGCGGGAGGACCAACCGGGGAGCTGTTTTTT	CASRNSLAGGPTGELFF
TRBD2	NA	TRBV12-3/TRBV12-4	15	TRBJ2-1	TGTGCCAGCAGAACACTAGCGGGGGGGGCGAATGAGCAGTTCTTC	CASRTLAGGANEQFF
NA	NA	TRBV2	14	TRBJ1-1	TGTGCCAGCAGTGCCCACCCTCGAAACACTGAAGCTTTCTTT	CASSAHPRNTEAFF
TRBD1	few	TRBV18	15	TRBJ1-1	TGTGCCAGCTCACCTCGGACAGGAGGGGACACTGAAGCTTTCTTT	CASSPRTGGDTEAFF
NA	NA	TRBV5-1	15	TRBJ2-5	TGCGCCAGCAGCTCAAGACAGGATTTATTAGAGACCCAGTACTTC	CASSSRQDLLETQYF
TRBD1	few	TRBV30	14	TRBJ1-6	TGTGCCTGGAGTACCGGACAGGGGAATTCACCCCTCCACTTT	CAWSTGQGNSPLHF
NA	few	TRBV30	13	TRBJ1-1	TGTGCCTGGAGTGCCGGAGTGAACACTGAAGCTTTCTTT	CAWSAGVNTEAFF
NA	many	TRBV5-6	11	TRBJ2-1	TGTGCCAGCAGCTTGGATGGTGAGCAGTTCTTC	CASSLDGEQFF
NA	NA	TRBV6-6	15	TRBJ2-7	TGTGCCAGCAGTGACCCGGGGCTAGGGATCTACGAGCAGTACTTC	CASSDPGLGIYEQYF
TRBD1	NA	TRBV5-4	15	TRBJ2-7	TGTGCCAGCAGCCGGACAGGGGGCCGGACCTACGAGCAGTACTTC	CASSRTGGRTYEQYF
TRBD1	few	TRBV7-9	19	TRBJ1-4	TGTGCCAGCAGCTCTCGACGACAGGGGGATGTGAATATAGATGAAAAACTGTTTTTT	CASSSRRQGDVNIDEKLFF
NA	NA	TRBV27	13	TRBJ2-7	TGTGCCAGCAGTTTGAGCCTCCCCTACGAGCAGTACTTC	CASSLSLPYEQYF
NA	few	TRBV12-3/TRBV12-4	12	TRBJ2-7	TGTGCCAGCAGTTTTGAAGTAGGCGAGCAGTACTTC	CASSFEVGEQYF
TRBD1	few	TRBV4-1	13	TRBJ2-7	TGCGCCAGCAGCCCCGGGACAGGGCACGAGCAGTACTTC	CASSPGTGHEQYF
TRBD2	few	TRBV6-5	15	TRBJ2-1	TGTGCCAGCAGGTCTAGCGGGATTTCGTACAATGAGCAGTTCTTC	CASRSSGISYNEQFF
TRBD2	NA	TRBV12-3/TRBV12-4	15	TRBJ2-3	TGTGCCAGCAGCCCTATAGCGGGGGCCGAGGATACGCAGTATTTT	CASSPIAGAEDTQYF
TRBD2	many	TRBV20-1	14	TRBJ2-3	TGCAGTGGCTTAGCGGGGGGGCGCACAGATACGCAGTATTTT	CSGLAGGRTDTQYF
NA	NA	TRBV5-6	13	TRBJ1-1	TGTGCCAGCAGTTCACGTTGGGGCACTGAAGCTTTCTTT	CASSSRWGTEAFF
TRBD1	few	TRBV6-4	15	TRBJ2-1	TGTGCCAGCAGTCCGGGGACAGGGGATTGGGATGAGCAGTTCTTC	CASSPGTGDWDEQFF
TRBD1	few	TRBV4-1	20	TRBJ1-5	TGCGCCAGCAGCCAGGTCCCGGGACAGGGCTCAGGTTATAGCAATCAGCCCCAGCATTTT	CASSQVPGQGSGYSNQPQHF
NA	few	TRBV5-5	13	TRBJ1-4	TGTGCCAGCAGCTTGGCGGCAGTTGAAAAACTGTTTTTT	CASSLAAVEKLFF
NA	few	TRBV5-1	13	TRBJ2-7	TGCGCCAGCAGGGCCGGGTTTGACTACGAGCAGTACTTC	CASRAGFDYEQYF
TRBD1	few	TRBV7-9	14	TRBJ1-2	TGTGCCAGCAGCACCCGGACAGGGAACTATGGCTACACCTTC	CASSTRTGNYGYTF
NA	few	TRBV9	16	TRBJ2-5	TGTGCCAGCAGCGTAGTAGCCAGGGGAGGGCAAGAGACCCAGTACTTC	CASSVVARGGQETQYF
NA	few	TRBV7-9	14	TRBJ1-6	TGTGCCAGCAGCCCGCCGACAGAGAATTCACCCCTCCACTTT	CASSPPTENSPLHF
TRBD1	NA	TRBV6-5	17	TRBJ1-2	TGTGCCAGCAGTTACTCCCCCGGGACAGGGCTCCTCTATGGCTACACCTTC	CASSYSPGTGLLYGYTF